This T cell receptor (beta chain) was recorded in a study of T cells in Graves' hyperthyroidism and ophthalmopathy. This clonotype was detected a few times. This CDR3 region has 13 residues. The V gene's germline CDR1 is MNHNS and CDR2 SASEGT. Between the trimmed V and J ends, which lost 6 bases and 2 bases, there was a span of 11 bases. TCR beta CDR3 regions were amplified from RNA transcripts. Initially, a first-round RT-PCR of the TCR CDR3 employed the HTBI primer set. TCRdb analysed the multiplex PCR reads with MiXCR anew, one entry per CDR3 protein. This sample has roughly 380,000 distinct CDR3 sequences, with over 11% found just once. Diagnoses were made from clinical symptoms, serum measures (thyroxine and TRAb), thyroid ultrasound and orbital computed tomography.

The origin of this receptor is a woman in her sixties or seventies with Graves' hyperthyroidism. Sequencing was done on a sample of blood. The chain joins TRBV6-1 to TRBJ2-7, with a possible D match to TRBD1 (6 bases). The CDR3 DNA follows: TGTGCCAGCAGCGCGACAGGAACCTACGAGCAGTACTTC. Protein product: CASSATGTYEQYF.